Presented here are 26 T cell receptor beta chains from one specimen sequenced in a study of cytomegalovirus exposure and HLA in healthy donors. Primers included in the PCR were 60 Vbeta and 13 Jbeta primers. Assay used: immunoSEQ multiplex PCR; TCRdb lists only in-frame clones, some missing. The table records roughly 120,000 clones, approximately 76% of them present only once. Sequencing input: PBMCs. The origin of the receptors is a man between 50 and 59 years old in good health and CMV-seropositive.

V is TRBV5-1 and J is TRBJ2-3, with a possible D match to TRBD1 (6 bases). CDR3 size: 15 residues. Deletions cut 4 bases from V and 6 bases from J, with 18 bases between. In germline, CDR1 is SGHRS, CDR2 YFSETQ. The CDR3 loop is CASSPGRDNADTQYF. CDR3 nucleotides: TGCGCCAGCAGCCCCGGCAGGGACAACGCGGATACGCAGTATTTT.

The chain carries TRBV5-1 and TRBJ1-2; D remains ambiguous. The V end was cut by 0 bases, the J end by 4 bases, with 4 bases between. The CDR3 runs to 12 residues. The germline V gene encodes CDR1 SGHRS and CDR2 YFSETQ. The CDR3 reads CASSLGIYGYTF. As DNA, the CDR3 is TGCGCCAGCAGCTTGGGTATCTATGGCTACACCTTC.

The chain uses TRBV19 and TRBJ2-6, with D possibly TRBD2 on 7 matching bases. The CDR3 spans 18 residues. CDR1 is LNHDA and CDR2 is SQIVND in the germline V gene (reference sequence). Trimming left V 7 bases short and J 3 bases short, with 22 bases between. The CDR3 bases are TGTGCCAGTACCCATTGGGGGGGCAGGGGTATTGGGGCCAACGTCCTGACTTTC. Residues: CASTHWGGRGIGANVLTF.

The chain couples TRBV6-5 to TRBJ1-3; a weak D match, TRBD1 (6 bases). Trimming shortened V by 8 bases and J by 8 bases, and 22 bases separated the two germline ends. The CDR3 runs 15 residues. CDR1 and CDR2 from the germline V gene are MNHEY and SVGAGI. This CDR3 is CASHPHRASWDTIYF. CDR3 bases: TGTGCCAGCCACCCTCACAGGGCCTCCTGGGACACCATATATTTT.

This chain joins TRBV6-6 and TRBJ1-2; a possible D gene is TRBD1 (6 bases). The CDR3 consists of 13 residues. Germline lookup yields CDR1 MNHNY and CDR2 SVGAGI (reference sequence). V dropped 2 bases and J dropped 6 bases, with 10 bases sitting between them. CDR3 nucleotide sequence: TGTGCCAGCAGTTACGGGACATTTGATGGCTACACCTTC. This sequence encodes CASSYGTFDGYTF.

V is TRBV11-2 and J is TRBJ1-1, with D uncertain. The germline gives CDR1 SGHAT, CDR2 FQNNGV. V was clipped by 1 base and J by 0 bases, with 6 bases between them. This CDR3 contains 14 residues. The CDR3 protein is CASSLVSVNTEAFF. DNA for the CDR3: TGTGCCAGCAGCTTAGTTTCCGTGAACACTGAAGCTTTCTTT.

The chain carries TRBV5-1 and TRBJ1-4; TRBD1 matches 9 bases. Per germline, CDR1 SGHRS and CDR2 YFSETQ. The trim removed 3 bases at V and 4 bases at J, leaving 4 bases unmatched. The CDR3 totals 15 residues. CDR3 bases: TGCGCCAGCAGCTCAACAGGGGGCCTTAATGAAAAACTGTTTTTT. This codes for CASSSTGGLNEKLFF. Complete variable domain (other parts from reference TRBV5-1 and TRBJ1-4): KAGVTQTPRYLIKTRGQQVTLSCSPISGHRSVSWYQQTPGQGLQFLFEYFSETQRNKGNFPGRFSGRQFSNSRSEMNVSTLELGDSALYLCASSSTGGLNEKLFFGSGTQLSVL.

CDR3 in amino acids: CASSSSPGGKMGQYF. CDR3 bases: TGTGCCAGCAGCTCCTCCCCGGGGGGTAAGATGGGGCAGTACTTC. The V and J genes are TRBV11-3 and TRBJ2-7, with 7 bases fitting TRBD2. J lost 9 bases, V lost 4 bases, and 15 bases had no gene match. The CDR3 spans 15 residues. Germline-derived CDR1 and CDR2 are SGHNT and YENEEA.

This clone was detected once. This chain uses TRBV7-6 with TRBJ2-7; 10 nucleotides line up with TRBD1. The CDR3 runs to 17 residues. With V trimmed by 3 bases and J by 6 bases, 14 bases remained unmatched. CDR1 is SGHVS and CDR2 is FNYEAQ in the germline V gene. The CDR3 is CASSLGTGAAGYREQYF. CDR3 DNA: TGTGCCAGCAGCTTGGGGACAGGGGCTGCTGGTTACCGCGAGCAGTACTTC. The complete variable domain, with remaining parts taken from reference TRBV7-6 and TRBJ2-7, reads GAGVSQSPRYKVTKRGQDVALRCDPISGHVSLYWYRQALGQGPEFLTYFNYEAQQDKSGLPNDRFSAERPEGSISTLTIQRTEQRDSAMYRCASSLGTGAAGYREQYFGPGTRLTVT.

This chain uses TRBV6-1 with TRBJ2-3; possible D gene TRBD1, 6 bases. V dropped 1 base and J dropped 4 bases, with 15 bases sitting between them. The CDR3 consists of 16 residues. The germline gives CDR1 MNHNS, CDR2 SASEGT. CDR3 in DNA: TGTGCCAGCAGTGAAGTGTGGGGGCCCGTCCCAGATACGCAGTATTTT. Residues: CASSEVWGPVPDTQYF.

This clone was found a few times. The chain is built from TRBV27 and TRBJ1-2, with TRBD1 matching 7 bases. Germline assignment: CDR1 MNHEY and CDR2 SMNVEV (reference sequence). V dropped 6 bases and J dropped 1; count of bases not matched to a gene: 11. The CDR3 is made up of 16 amino acids. The CDR3 region is CASRKLMTGSNYGYTF. CDR3 sequence (DNA): TGTGCCAGCAGGAAACTCATGACAGGGAGTAACTATGGCTACACCTTC.

The chain uses TRBV7-6 and TRBJ2-1; 7 bases align to TRBD2. Trimming removed 4 bases from V and 0 bases from J; junction bases left unmatched: 6. This CDR3 is 16 amino acids long. Germline V gene sequence: CDR1 SGHVS, CDR2 FNYEAQ. The CDR3 nucleotides read TGTGCCAGCAGCTCCCTAGCGGAGAACTCCTACAATGAGCAGTTCTTC. Translated: CASSSLAENSYNEQFF.

The chain employs TRBV6-5 and TRBJ1-3; perhaps TRBD1 as D (5 bases). The V gene's germline CDR1 is MNHEY and CDR2 SVGAGI. The CDR3 runs 13 residues. Trimming stripped 2 bases from V and 6 bases from J, with 8 bases between. The CDR3 here is CASSYDRANTIYF. CDR3 in DNA: TGTGCCAGCAGTTACGACAGAGCAAACACCATATATTTT.

The chain employs TRBV11-2 and TRBJ1-4; a weak D match, TRBD1 (5 bases). Trimming removed 3 bases from V and 4 bases from J, with 9 bases in between. CDR3 length: 14 residues. CDR1 and CDR2 from the germline V gene are SGHAT and FQNNGV. DNA of the CDR3: TGTGCCAGCAGCTTGCGACAGATTAATGAAAAACTGTTTTTT. Its protein is CASSLRQINEKLFF.

This clone occurred once. The genes are TRBV10-1 and TRBJ2-7, with D perhaps TRBD2 (6 bases). The germline gives CDR1 WNHNN, CDR2 SYGVQD (reference sequence). Trimming removed 0 bases from V and 3 bases from J, with 12 bases in between. This CDR3 has 15 residues. The CDR3 loop reads CASSESTSPLYEQYF. The CDR3 DNA reads as TGCGCCAGCAGTGAGTCGACTAGTCCTCTCTACGAGCAGTACTTC.

The chain carries TRBV11-2 and TRBJ2-7; TRBD2 might be the D (6 bases). Trimming cost V 1 base and J 7 bases, with 14 bases left between them. This CDR3 comprises 14 residues. Germline V lookup: CDR1 SGHAT, CDR2 FQNNGV. The CDR3 loop is CASSLALWGGEQYF. For the CDR3, the DNA is TGTGCCAGCAGCTTAGCCTTATGGGGAGGAGAGCAGTACTTC.

The V call is TRBV7-6, the J call TRBJ2-7; 10 nucleotides match TRBD2. The germline V gene has CDR1 SGHVS and CDR2 FNYEAQ. The CDR3 consists of 16 residues. The junction had 12 bases not matched to a gene; V was cut back by 6 bases and J by 4 bases. The CDR3, as DNA: TGTGCCAGCAGTCTTACCTTAGCGGGAGGACCATACGAGCAGTACTTC. Translated: CASSLTLAGGPYEQYF.

The genes are TRBV19 and TRBJ2-3; possibly TRBD2 for D (9 bases). Trimming left V 7 bases short and J 1 base short, with 30 bases between. There are 20 residues in the CDR3. Germline V gene data show CDR1 as LNHDA and CDR2 as SQIVND (reference sequence). CDR3 DNA sequence: TGTGCCAGTACTTACAGATTGACTAGCGGTTCGACAGGGGGCACAGATACGCAGTATTTT. This encodes CASTYRLTSGSTGGTDTQYF.

The chain's CDR3 is CASSLQGAITEAFF. Written as DNA, the CDR3 is TGTGCCAGTAGCCTCCAGGGGGCCATCACTGAAGCTTTCTTT. The V call is TRBV19, the J call TRBJ1-1; 8 bases are a match to TRBD1. The V and J ends lost 6 bases and 4 bases, in that order; junction bases with no gene match: 7. The CDR3 runs 14 residues. CDR1 and CDR2 from the germline V gene are LNHDA and SQIVND (reference sequence).

V usage is TRBV7-9 and J usage is TRBJ2-7; D unclear. This CDR3 is built from 12 residues. The germline V gene encodes CDR1 SEHNR and CDR2 FQNEAQ (reference sequence). V was clipped by 6 bases and J by 5 bases, with 11 bases between them. The DNA for the CDR3 is TGTGCCAGCAGGTCAAACAACGACGAGCAGTACTTC. Residues: CASRSNNDEQYF.

This clone was seen a few times. V and J are TRBV14 and TRBJ1-1, with 8 positions matching TRBD1. CDR1 and CDR2 (germline): SGHDN, FVKESK. The CDR3 covers 13 residues. Losses at the gene ends were 9 bases for V and 4 bases for J; bases not matched to a gene: 7. CDR3 nucleotide sequence: TGTGCCAGACGGACAGGGATCGGCACTGAAGCTTTCTTT. Protein product: CARRTGIGTEAFF. Full variable domain (missing parts from reference TRBV14 and TRBJ1-1): EAGVTQFPSHSVIEKGQTVTLRCDPISGHDNLYWYRRVMGKEIKFLLHFVKESKQDESGMPNNRFLAERTGGTYSTLKVQPAELEDSGVYFCARRTGIGTEAFFGQGTRLTVV.

The V and J genes are TRBV2 and TRBJ2-7; TRBD2 aligns across 11 bases. Per germline, CDR1 SNHLY and CDR2 FYNNEI. CDR3 length: 16 amino acids. Unmatched junction bases numbered 5, after V lost 1 base and J lost 3 bases. CDR3 DNA: TGTGCCAGCAGTGAAGTGACTAGCGGGACCTTCTACGAGCAGTACTTC. Translation gives CASSEVTSGTFYEQYF.

The rearrangement uses TRBV27 and TRBJ2-1; D not certain. V was shortened by 1 base and J by 3 bases, with 10 bases between the two germline ends. Germline CDR1 reads MNHEY; CDR2 reads SMNVEV (reference sequence). This CDR3 region has 15 residues. The CDR3 loop is CASSLFVTSYNEQFF. CDR3 sequence (DNA): TGTGCCAGCAGTTTATTCGTTACGAGCTACAATGAGCAGTTCTTC.

A single count supports this clone. The chain combines TRBV5-4 with TRBJ2-3, with TRBD1 matching over 11 bases. The CDR3 extends over 18 amino acids. CDR1 and CDR2 from the germline V gene are SGHNT and YYREEE (reference sequence). V trimming: 4 bases; J trimming: 5 bases; junction bases outside the gene matches: 15. The CDR3 DNA is TGTGCCAGCAGCCCGAACCCTGTGTCCGGGACAGGGGGAGATACGCAGTATTTT. Protein sequence: CASSPNPVSGTGGDTQYF.

This chain joins TRBV7-2 and TRBJ1-1; possibly TRBD1 for D (6 bases). Germline V gives CDR1 SGHTA, CDR2 FQGNSA. The CDR3 consists of 14 residues. V was shortened by 7 bases and J by 6 bases, with 18 bases between the two germline ends. CDR3 amino acids: CASTIHRAVAEAFF. The CDR3, as DNA: TGTGCCAGCACCATCCACAGGGCGGTGGCTGAAGCTTTCTTT. The full variable domain, completed using reference TRBV7-2 and TRBJ1-1, is GAGVSQSPSNKVTEKGKDVELRCDPISGHTALYWYRQSLGQGLEFLIYFQGNSAPDKSGLPSDRFSAERTGGSVSTLTIQRTQQEDSAVYLCASTIHRAVAEAFFGQGTRLTVV.

The V and J genes are TRBV5-1 and TRBJ2-7; 10 bases are shared with TRBD2. Germline loops: CDR1 SGHRS, CDR2 YFSETQ. This CDR3 has 16 amino acids. V shed 4 bases, J shed 4 bases, and the junction held 11 bases outside the gene matches. The CDR3 loop is CASSASRGLAPYEQYF. The CDR3 region has the DNA TGCGCCAGCAGCGCGAGTCGGGGACTAGCGCCTTACGAGCAGTACTTC.